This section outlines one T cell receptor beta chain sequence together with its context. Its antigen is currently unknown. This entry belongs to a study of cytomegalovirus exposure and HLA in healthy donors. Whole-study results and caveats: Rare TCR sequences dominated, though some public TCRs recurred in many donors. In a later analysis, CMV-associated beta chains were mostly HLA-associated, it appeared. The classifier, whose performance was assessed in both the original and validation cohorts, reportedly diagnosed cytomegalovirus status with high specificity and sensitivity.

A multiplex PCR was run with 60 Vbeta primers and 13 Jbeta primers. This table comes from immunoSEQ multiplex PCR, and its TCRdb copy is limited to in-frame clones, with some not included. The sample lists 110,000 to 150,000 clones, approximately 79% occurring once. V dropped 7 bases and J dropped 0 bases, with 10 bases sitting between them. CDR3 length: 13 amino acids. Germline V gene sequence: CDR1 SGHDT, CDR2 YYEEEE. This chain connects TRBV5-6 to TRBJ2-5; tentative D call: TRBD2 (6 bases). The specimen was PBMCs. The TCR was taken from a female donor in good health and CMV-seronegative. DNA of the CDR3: TGTGCCAGCTGCGGGGTTCACCAAGAGACCCAGTACTTC. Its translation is CASCGVHQETQYF.